The 11 T cell receptor beta chains presented below share a single source sample, sequenced in a study of CD8 T cells in Susac syndrome. RNA was extracted with the RNeasy kit, and a quantity of 0.5 to 1 ug was reverse transcribed using random hexamers. TCRdb analysed the immunoSEQ multiplex PCR reads with MiXCR anew, one entry per CDR3 protein. This sample has 95,000 to 150,000 distinct CDR3 sequences; approximately 96% occur once, and the top ten carry more than 0.12%. The specimen was CD4+ T cells from PBMCs. The source is a human donor with Susac syndrome.

V and J are TRBV19 and TRBJ2-3; TRBD2 matches at 9 bases. Per the germline V gene, CDR1 is LNHDA and CDR2 is SQIVND (reference sequence). The ends lost 3 bases at V and 4 bases at J; junction bases unmatched: 11. The CDR3 extends over 17 amino acids. CDR3 sequence (DNA): TGTGCCAGTAGTATGGCCCCGGCTAGCGGGATGTCAGATACGCAGTATTTT. Its protein product is CASSMAPASGMSDTQYF.

The chain uses TRBV12-3 or TRBV12-4 and TRBJ1-1; perhaps TRBD1 as D (5 bases). V dropped 2 bases and J dropped 5 bases, with 12 bases sitting between them. This CDR3 region has 14 residues. Here the CDR3 reads CASSLWGVRTEAFF. As DNA, the CDR3 is TGTGCCAGCAGTTTATGGGGGGTAAGGACTGAAGCTTTCTTT.

The V gene is TRBV15, the J gene TRBJ2-3; TRBD2 is a possible D gene (5 bases). The germline V gene encodes CDR1 LNHNV and CDR2 YYDKDF (reference sequence). This CDR3 has 15 amino acids. V gave up 7 bases and J gave up 0 bases, with 14 bases separating them. CDR3 nucleotide sequence: TGTGCCACCAAAACGAGGGAGATAAGCACAGATACGCAGTATTTT. This sequence encodes CATKTREISTDTQYF.

The chain recombines TRBV29-1 with TRBJ2-1; D may be TRBD1 (6 bases). Trimming removed 3 bases from V and 2 bases from J, with 14 bases in between. CDR3 size: 15 residues. Germline V lookup: CDR1 SQVTM, CDR2 ANQGSEA. CDR3: CSVDRGQRTYNEQFF. DNA for the CDR3: TGCAGCGTTGACAGGGGCCAGCGGACCTACAATGAGCAGTTCTTC.

The rearrangement joins TRBV29-1 to TRBJ2-4, with 8 bases fitting TRBD1. The CDR3 runs to 13 residues. Unmatched junction bases numbered 5, after V lost 1 base and J lost 9 bases. Germline V lookup: CDR1 SQVTM, CDR2 ANQGSEA. This CDR3 is CSVEGTGWGIQYF. The DNA for the CDR3 is TGCAGCGTTGAAGGGACAGGGTGGGGCATTCAGTACTTC. The full variable domain, in which reference TRBV29-1 and TRBJ2-4 provide the parts outside the CDR3, is SAVISQKPSRDICQRGTSLTIQCQVDSQVTMMFWYRQQPGQSLTLIATANQGSEATYESGFVIDKFPISRPNLTFSTLTVSNMSPEDSSIYLCSVEGTGWGIQYFGAGTRLSVL.

This clonotype was recorded only once. V usage is TRBV5-1 and J usage is TRBJ1-2; 7 nucleotides line up with TRBD1. Losses at the gene ends were 2 bases for V and 8 bases for J; bases not matched to a gene: 9. CDR3 length equals 14 residues. CDR1 and CDR2 (germline): SGHRS, YFSETQ. The CDR3: CASSFGQAGDGYTF. The CDR3 DNA follows: TGCGCCAGCAGCTTCGGACAGGCCGGGGACGGCTACACCTTC.

Only a few counts were recorded for this clonotype. The chain links TRBV5-4 to TRBJ2-2; D unclear. CDR1 and CDR2 from the germline V gene are SGHNT and YYREEE (reference sequence). V was pared by 0 bases and J by 4 bases, with 13 bases between. The CDR3 has 16 amino acids. The CDR3 protein is CASSLEQVGVTGELFF. As DNA, the CDR3 is TGTGCCAGCAGCTTGGAGCAGGTTGGGGTCACCGGGGAGCTGTTTTTT.

The V and J genes are TRBV4-2 and TRBJ2-1, with 8 bases fitting TRBD1. Germline-derived CDR1 and CDR2 are LGHNA and YNFKEQ. The CDR3 extends over 15 amino acids. J lost 9 bases, V lost 0 bases, and 7 bases had no gene match. Written as DNA, the CDR3 is TGTGCCAGCAGCCAAGATCGAACAGGGGGAAGTGAGCAGTTCTTC. Translated, it gives CASSQDRTGGSEQFF.

This sequence joins TRBV3-1 and TRBJ2-2, with D unresolved. The V and J ends lost 2 bases and 4 bases respectively, with 8 bases between them. The CDR3 runs 14 residues. From germline, CDR1 is LGHDT and CDR2 YNNKEL (reference sequence). Here the CDR3 DNA reads TGTGCCAGCAGCCAACCAGAGATCACCGGGGAGCTGTTTTTT. Translating gives CASSQPEITGELFF.

The rearrangement uses TRBV30 and TRBJ1-1; tentatively, D is TRBD1 (6 bases). V was clipped by 2 bases and J by 3 bases, with 7 bases between them. Germline-derived CDR1 and CDR2 are GTSNPN and SVGIG (reference sequence). CDR3 length: 12 amino acids. The DNA for the CDR3 is TGTGCCTGGAGTAGGGGGTACACTGAAGCTTTCTTT. It yields the protein CAWSRGYTEAFF.

The gene calls are TRBV5-1 and TRBJ1-2; 7 nucleotides agree with TRBD1. With 4 bases clipped from V and 8 bases from J, the junction kept 5 bases outside the gene matches. Per the germline V gene, CDR1 is SGHRS and CDR2 is YFSETQ. There are 12 residues in the CDR3. In nucleotides, the CDR3 is TGCGCCAGCAGCACCGACAGGGTCGGCTACACCTTC. It yields the protein CASSTDRVGYTF. Supplemented by reference TRBV5-1 and TRBJ1-2, the full variable domain reads KAGVTQTPRYLIKTRGQQVTLSCSPISGHRSVSWYQQTPGQGLQFLFEYFSETQRNKGNFPGRFSGRQFSNSRSEMNVSTLELGDSALYLCASSTDRVGYTFGSGTRLTVV.